This T cell receptor beta chain was obtained from a study of shared clonotypes between healthy human individuals (dated by TCRdb to about 2020). For the study in its entirety: A few men and two women, aged 18 to 49 years, made up the cohort. For each donor, CD4 naive and CD4 memory were each given three plates, CD8 naive was given two plates, and CD8 memory was given one plate. To estimate repertoire size and how much clonotype sharing occurs between individuals, the study deeply sequenced the blood TCR repertoires of a handful of healthy adults. Libraries were prepared and TCR repertoires were sequenced by different laboratories using diverse techniques, in order to increase sequencing depth and limit assay-specific biases. Each donor's leukapheresis produced roughly between roughly 0.85 and 9.5 billion PBMCs. Overall results and qualifications from the work: The genetic and exposure-history diversity represented was limited by the small number of donors. Sampling was limited to blood, and TCR repertoires in tissue likely differ from TCR repertoires in blood. Sharing across several donors was observed for about 5% of naive CD4, 3% to 3.5% of naive CD8, roughly 2.4% of memory CD4, and roughly 0.4% of memory CD8 clonotypes. Even with the large sequencing depth, rarefaction of the sorted-subset datasets indicated that sequencing was incomplete. Naive subsets generally had larger estimated clonotype richness than memory subsets did. Pairwise subsampling indicated that sequencing depth was expected to affect the degree of clonotype sharing among donors. Clonotypes shared by all four sorted-subset donors showed higher generation probabilities than non-shared clonotypes.

The CDR3 sequence holds 17 residues, the cysteine and phenylalanine included. Just the 51-base CDR3 DNA is kept, in frame starting at base 1. On this clone itself: This clone's antigen is unknown. No base qualities exist here, and no much larger clone lies one base off it.

Using the deep immunoSEQ assay, multiplex PCR amplified TCR CDR3 regions from genomic DNA. Genomic DNA extracted from each cell subset was distributed evenly over all wells of several immunoSEQ 96-well plates, and each plate served as one replicate. For sorted subsets, each replicate PCR was loaded with roughly 200 ng genomic DNA, equivalent to some 31,000 T cell genomes. Purified libraries were measured with a Qubit 3.0 fluorometer, size-checked on a Bioanalyzer 2100, and measured again with the KAPA Library Quantification kit. A separate single-read 150-cycle Illumina NextSeq 550 flow cell was used to sequence each immunoSEQ 96-well plate. Per the authors' processing: The immunoSEQ output contained only junctional sequences without quality scores, so filtering could not match that applied to full-length reads. To assign V/J genes and CDR3, sequences were annotated using PyIR, a Python wrapper for IgBLAST v1.9, with IMGT germline references. Reads were filtered out if the reads had weak V/J assignments (E-value above 1e-6), no CDR3, stop codons, out-of-frame junctions, or ambiguous translated residues. A V3J clonotype was defined by an identical inferred V gene, J gene, and CDR3 amino acid sequence. Percentage overlap between repertoires was computed as shared unique clonotypes divided by the size of the smaller repertoire. RTK rarefaction, the Chao1 estimator, and Recon v2.1 estimates of unobserved clonotypes were used to assess repertoire richness. Generation probabilities were computed with OLGA for all TCRbeta clonotypes obtained by the gDNA method from four donors. The table was pulled from immuneACCESS by TCRdb, which kept in-frame rearrangements only. Such tables lose some clones; where checked, under half of the loss comes from unresolved V genes, and the rest has no known cause. The DNA was the basis for D and trimming; V, J and clone size are from that table. The sample table lists millions of clones, about 95% of them with a count of one. The biggest ten clones account for 1.1% of the sample.

CD8 naive samples were obtained by positive selection for CCR7 among CD45RO-negative cells, yielding a CD45RA+CCR7+ population from which TemRA cells were excluded. Healthy HIV-negative adults with no recently reported acute infections or vaccinations were included as donors. Every donor was a Caucasian adult living in Nashville, Tennessee, USA. Blood was collected by leukapheresis, and PBMCs were isolated by Ficoll-Histopaque density gradient centrifugation and then cryopreserved in liquid nitrogen vapor phase. Purity and quantity of every magnetically sorted T cell population were checked by analytical flow cytometry. Genomic DNA was isolated from every sorted fraction and measured by UV absorbance on a Nanodrop 2000c.

The chain couples TRBV21-1 to TRBJ2-7; no check of the table's D call, TRBD2, against the DNA was made. TRBV21-1 is assigned pseudogene status. The TCR sequence derives from a man aged 18 to 35 in good health. Source material: naive CD8+ T cells sorted from blood. According to the study, the label for this sample's cell subset or site signals: CD45RA+CCR7+. The DNA reads as follows: TGTGCCAGCAGTTACCCGGGACTAGCGGGAGGGCCGTATGAGCAGTACTTC. It codes for CASSYPGLAGGPYEQYF.